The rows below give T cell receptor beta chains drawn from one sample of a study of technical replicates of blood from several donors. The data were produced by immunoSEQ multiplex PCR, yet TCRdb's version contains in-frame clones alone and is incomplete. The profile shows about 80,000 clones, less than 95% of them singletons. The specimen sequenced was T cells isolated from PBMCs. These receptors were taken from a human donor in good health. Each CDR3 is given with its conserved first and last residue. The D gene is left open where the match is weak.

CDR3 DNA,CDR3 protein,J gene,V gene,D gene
TGTGCCAGCAGTACGGGGACAGGGGGCTCAGATACGCAGTATTTT,CASSTGTGGSDTQYF,TRBJ2-3,TRBV27,TRBD1
TGTGCCAGCAGCTTCCCAGGGTTTAACACTGAAGCTTTCTTT,CASSFPGFNTEAFF,TRBJ1-1,TRBV5-6,NA
TGTGCCAGCAGCTTAATTCCCGGGAGGAGGAACACCGGGGAGCTGTTTTTT,CASSLIPGRRNTGELFF,TRBJ2-2,TRBV7-9,TRBD2
TGTGCCAGCAAGGTCCAGGGGGAGTACGAGCAGTACTTC,CASKVQGEYEQYF,TRBJ2-7,TRBV2,TRBD1
TGCAGCCTCCAGACAGGGGGCAAAGGCTACACCTTC,CSLQTGGKGYTF,TRBJ1-2,TRBV29-1,TRBD1
TGTGCCAGCAGCCGATTCCAGGGGTCTCAGCCCCAGCATTTT,CASSRFQGSQPQHF,TRBJ1-5,TRBV5-6,NA
TGTGCCAGCAGCGTAGGCGGGCGTCCATTCGAGCAGTACTTC,CASSVGGRPFEQYF,TRBJ2-7,TRBV9,NA
TGTGCCAGCAGCTTAGACAGGGTGAACACTGAAGCTTTCTTT,CASSLDRVNTEAFF,TRBJ1-1,TRBV7-8,NA
TGTGTCAGAAGCTCTATGAGGACATCGAGACAAGAGACCCAGTACTTC,CVRSSMRTSRQETQYF,TRBJ2-5,TRBV7-5,NA
TGCGCCAGCAGCCAAGAGTATGGGGGGGCACAGGATACGCAGTATTTT,CASSQEYGGAQDTQYF,TRBJ2-3,TRBV4-3,NA
TGTGCCAGCAGCTTGGGGCAGGGGGCCAGGTGGCAAGAGACCCAGTACTTC,CASSLGQGARWQETQYF,TRBJ2-5,TRBV5-6,TRBD1
TGTGCCAGCAGTCCGAGGACAGGGGGAAACACCATATATTTT,CASSPRTGGNTIYF,TRBJ1-3,TRBV28,TRBD1
TGCGCCAGCAGTCCCCCAGGCAGGGGCCATGGCTACACCTTC,CASSPPGRGHGYTF,TRBJ1-2,TRBV5-1,NA
TGTGCCATCAGCTCAGACAGGGAGGTGGACAATGAGCAGTTCTTC,CAISSDREVDNEQFF,TRBJ2-1,TRBV10-3,NA
TGTGCCAGCAGCTTTAACAGCTATGGCTACACCTTC,CASSFNSYGYTF,TRBJ1-2,TRBV7-9,NA
TGTGCCAGCAGCTTGGCCCTCCTATTGAATCACGAGCAGTACTTC,CASSLALLLNHEQYF,TRBJ2-7,TRBV5-6,NA
TGTGCCACCAATGGAGTGCTACCTCAGCCCCAGCATTTT,CATNGVLPQPQHF,TRBJ1-5,TRBV6-6,NA
TGCGCCAGCAGCTTGGGTTCCCCGGGCGAGCAGTACTTC,CASSLGSPGEQYF,TRBJ2-7,TRBV5-1,NA
TGTGCCAGCAGTTCATCCGGTGGGAACACTGAAGCTTTCTTT,CASSSSGGNTEAFF,TRBJ1-1,TRBV6-6,NA
TGTGCCAGCAGTGGACCGGGACAGGGGTTCTACGAGCAGTACTTC,CASSGPGQGFYEQYF,TRBJ2-7,TRBV6-1,TRBD1
TGTGCCAGCAGCTCGTCCGCCGGGACAGCCTTCACAGATACGCAGTATTTT,CASSSSAGTAFTDTQYF,TRBJ2-3,TRBV5-6,TRBD1
TGTGCCAGCAGTTTATTTACTCCACCGGGCACAGATACGCAGTATTTT,CASSLFTPPGTDTQYF,TRBJ2-3,TRBV27,NA
TGTGCCAGCACCCTTAGCTTCGGGGGGATCAACACAGATACGCAGTATTTT,CASTLSFGGINTDTQYF,TRBJ2-3,TRBV11-3,TRBD2
TGTGCCAGCTCACCACCGGGACAGCTAAATGAAAAACTGTTTTTT,CASSPPGQLNEKLFF,TRBJ1-4,TRBV18,TRBD1
TGTGCCAGTAGTATAGATCTAAAGTATATTGCAATTGCGGGTTCGGCTGAAGCTTTCTTT,CASSIDLKYIAIAGSAEAFF,TRBJ1-1,TRBV19,NA
TGTGCCAGTAGTATGACCGGGGTCACTGAAGCTTTCTTT,CASSMTGVTEAFF,TRBJ1-1,TRBV19,NA
TGCAGCGTTGATCGGGGGGGGAACACTGAAGCTTTCTTT,CSVDRGGNTEAFF,TRBJ1-1,TRBV29-1,NA
TGTGCCAGCAGCTTGTCCACAGTATACAATGAGCAGTTCTTC,CASSLSTVYNEQFF,TRBJ2-1,TRBV5-4,NA
TGTGCCAGTAGTCCAGGCCTATCCTACGAGCAGTACTTC,CASSPGLSYEQYF,TRBJ2-7,TRBV19,NA
TGCGCCAGCAGCCAACCTACTAGCGGGAGGGCCTATGAGCAGTTCTTC,CASSQPTSGRAYEQFF,TRBJ2-1,TRBV4-1,TRBD2
TGTGCCAGCACCTACTCCGGGGAGCTGTTTTTT,CASTYSGELFF,TRBJ2-2,TRBV11-2,NA
TGTGCCACTACATTCAGGGCTGAAGCTTTCTTT,CATTFRAEAFF,TRBJ1-1,TRBV6-1,NA